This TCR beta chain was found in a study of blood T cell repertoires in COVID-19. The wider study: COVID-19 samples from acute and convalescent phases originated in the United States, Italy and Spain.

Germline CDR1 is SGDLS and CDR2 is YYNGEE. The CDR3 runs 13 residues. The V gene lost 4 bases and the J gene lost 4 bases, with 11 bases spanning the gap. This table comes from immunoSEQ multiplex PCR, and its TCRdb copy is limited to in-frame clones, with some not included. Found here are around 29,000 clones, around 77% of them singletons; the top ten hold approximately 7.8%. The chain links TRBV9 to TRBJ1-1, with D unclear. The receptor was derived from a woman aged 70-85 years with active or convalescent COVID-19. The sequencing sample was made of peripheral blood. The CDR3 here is CASSPSLGTEAFF. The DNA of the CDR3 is TGTGCCAGCAGCCCCAGTCTAGGCACTGAAGCTTTCTTT.